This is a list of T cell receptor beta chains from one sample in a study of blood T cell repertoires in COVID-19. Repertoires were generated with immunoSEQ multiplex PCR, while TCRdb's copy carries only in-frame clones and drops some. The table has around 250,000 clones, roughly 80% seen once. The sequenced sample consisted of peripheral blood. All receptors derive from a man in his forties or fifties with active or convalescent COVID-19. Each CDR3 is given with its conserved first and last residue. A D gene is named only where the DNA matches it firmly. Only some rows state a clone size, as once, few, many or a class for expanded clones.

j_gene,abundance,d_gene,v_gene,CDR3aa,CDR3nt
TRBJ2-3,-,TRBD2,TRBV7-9,CASSLLAGAGDTQYF,TGTGCCAGCAGCTTGCTAGCGGGGGCGGGAGATACGCAGTATTTT
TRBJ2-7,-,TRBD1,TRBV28,CASSLTGTGFVEQYF,TGTGCCAGCAGTTTAACCGGGACAGGGTTTGTCGAGCAGTACTTC
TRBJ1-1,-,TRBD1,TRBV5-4,CASSRDRDEAFF,TGTGCCAGCAGCCGCGACAGGGACGAAGCTTTCTTT
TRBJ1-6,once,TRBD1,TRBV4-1,CASSHPRDRVDSPLHF,TGCGCCAGCAGCCACCCCCGGGACAGGGTGGATTCACCCCTCCACTTT
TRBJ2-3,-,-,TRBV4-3,CASSQVYRGSTDTQYF,TGCGCCAGCAGCCAAGTATACCGGGGGAGCACAGATACGCAGTATTTT
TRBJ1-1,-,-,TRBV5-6,CASSLAGLGRGTEAFF,TGTGCCAGCAGCTTGGCCGGGCTGGGCCGGGGCACTGAAGCTTTCTTT
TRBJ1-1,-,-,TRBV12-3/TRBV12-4,CASSLRANTEAFF,TGTGCCAGCAGTTTAAGAGCGAACACTGAAGCTTTCTTT
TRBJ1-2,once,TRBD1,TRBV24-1,CATSYPGQGFNYGYTF,TGTGCCACCAGCTATCCGGGACAGGGGTTTAACTATGGCTACACCTTC
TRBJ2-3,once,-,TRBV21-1,CASSRTSGGHGTQYF,TGTGCCAGCAGCAGGACTAGCGGGGGGCACGGTACGCAGTATTTT
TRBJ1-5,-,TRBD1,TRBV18,CASSDRGSNQPQHF,TGTGCCAGCTCAGACAGGGGTAGCAATCAGCCCCAGCATTTT
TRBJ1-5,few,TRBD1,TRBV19,CASRNAGTESNQPQHF,TGTGCCAGTAGAAACGCCGGGACAGAAAGCAATCAGCCCCAGCATTTT
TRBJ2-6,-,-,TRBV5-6,CASSSPHRASGANVLTF,TGTGCCAGCAGCTCCCCTCACAGAGCCTCTGGGGCCAACGTCCTGACTTTC
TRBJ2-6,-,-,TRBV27,CASSLTRSGANVLTF,TGTGCCAGCAGTTTAACACGCTCTGGGGCCAACGTCCTGACTTTC
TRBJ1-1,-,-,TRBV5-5,CASSEAKGAVEAFF,TGTGCCAGCAGCGAGGCGAAAGGGGCCGTTGAAGCTTTCTTT
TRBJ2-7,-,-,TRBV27,CASSRPGDYEQYF,TGTGCCAGCAGCCGACCCGGAGACTACGAGCAGTACTTC
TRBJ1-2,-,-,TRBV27,CASSSSRQALYGYTF,TGTGCCAGCAGTTCCTCCCGACAGGCTTTGTATGGCTACACCTTC
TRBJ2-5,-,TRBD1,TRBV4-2,CASSQGGTEQETQYF,TGTGCCAGCAGCCAAGGGGGGACAGAACAAGAGACCCAGTACTTC
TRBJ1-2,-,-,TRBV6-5,CASRPGHPNYGYTF,TGTGCCAGCAGGCCGGGACACCCTAACTATGGCTACACCTTC
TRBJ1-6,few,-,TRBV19,CASSPQGRDNSPLHF,TGTGCCAGTAGTCCCCAAGGGAGGGATAATTCACCCCTCCACTTT
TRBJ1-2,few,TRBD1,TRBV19,CASSITGTGGISNGYTF,TGTGCCAGTAGTATAACCGGGACAGGGGGCATTTCGAATGGCTACACCTTC
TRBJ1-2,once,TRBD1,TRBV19,CASSHLGGQTVGTF,TGTGCCAGTAGCCACTTAGGGGGACAGACTGTGGGTACCTTC
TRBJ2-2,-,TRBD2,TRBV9,CASSVAAAGGTGELFF,TGTGCCAGCAGCGTAGCCGCGGCGGGGGGCACCGGGGAGCTGTTTTTT
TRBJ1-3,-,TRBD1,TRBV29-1,CSTRTGENSGNTIYF,TGCAGCACAAGGACAGGGGAGAACTCTGGAAACACCATATATTTT
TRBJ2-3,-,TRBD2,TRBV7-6,CASSRTSGALTDTQYF,TGTGCCAGCAGCAGAACTAGCGGGGCTCTCACAGATACGCAGTATTTT
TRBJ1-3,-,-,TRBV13,CASSLSFSGNTIYF,TGTGCCAGCAGCTTAAGCTTTTCTGGAAACACCATATATTTT
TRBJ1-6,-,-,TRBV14,CASSQAGFGPPLHF,TGTGCCAGCAGCCAAGCAGGGTTCGGGCCACCCCTCCACTTT
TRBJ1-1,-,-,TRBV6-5,CASSYRQGHTEAFF,TGTGCCAGCAGTTACCGGCAGGGTCACACTGAAGCTTTCTTT
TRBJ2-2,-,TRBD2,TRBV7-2,CASSLRLAGGGGELFF,TGTGCCAGCAGCTTAAGACTAGCGGGGGGTGGCGGGGAGCTGTTTTTT
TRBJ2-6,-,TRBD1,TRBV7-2,CASSLGPGQNSGANVLTF,TGTGCCAGCAGCTTAGGGCCGGGACAGAACTCTGGGGCCAACGTCCTGACTTTC
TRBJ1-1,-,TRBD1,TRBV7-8,CASSLRYPGQGLPGTEAFF,TGTGCCAGCAGCTTAAGGTATCCAGGACAGGGTCTACCAGGGACTGAAGCTTTCTTT
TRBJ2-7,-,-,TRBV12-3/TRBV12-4,CASRRDSSYEQYF,TGTGCCAGCAGACGGGACTCTTCCTACGAGCAGTACTTC
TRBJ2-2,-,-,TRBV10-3,CAISVSGLKNTGELFF,TGTGCCATCAGTGTGTCAGGACTCAAGAACACCGGGGAGCTGTTTTTT
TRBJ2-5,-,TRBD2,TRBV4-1,CASSQGDRGGSEETQYF,TGCGCCAGCAGCCAGGGGGATCGGGGCGGGAGTGAAGAGACCCAGTACTTC
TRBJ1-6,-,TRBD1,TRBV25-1,CASSHGQGPYSPLHF,TGTGCCAGCAGCCACGGACAGGGCCCTTATTCACCCCTCCACTTT
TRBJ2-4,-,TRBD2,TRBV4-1,CASSQETAGGPAKNIQYF,TGCGCCAGCAGCCAAGAAACAGCGGGGGGCCCAGCCAAAAACATTCAGTACTTC
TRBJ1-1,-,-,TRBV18,CASSARGMNTEAFF,TGTGCCAGCTCCGCACGGGGGATGAACACTGAAGCTTTCTTT
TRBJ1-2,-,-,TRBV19,CASSTGTSGYTF,TGTGCCAGTAGTACCGGGACATCCGGCTACACCTTC
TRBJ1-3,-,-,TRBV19,CASSIIQRTSGNTIYF,TGTGCCAGTAGTATAATACAGAGAACCTCTGGAAACACCATATATTTT
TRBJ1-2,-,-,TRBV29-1,CSVGARAGEHWGAGYTF,TGCAGCGTTGGGGCGAGGGCAGGGGAACATTGGGGAGCCGGCTACACCTTC
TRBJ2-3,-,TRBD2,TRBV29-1,CSVLRGASTDTQYF,TGCAGCGTGTTGCGGGGGGCGAGCACAGATACGCAGTATTTT
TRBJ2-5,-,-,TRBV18,CASSPLGGGERETQYF,TGTGCCAGCTCACCCCTAGGGGGGGGAGAGAGAGAGACCCAGTACTTC
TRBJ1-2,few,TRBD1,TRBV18,CASSPRDRDGYTF,TGTGCCAGCTCACCACGGGACAGGGACGGCTACACCTTC
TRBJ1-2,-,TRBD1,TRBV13,CASSPGGQGNVYGYTF,TGTGCCAGCAGCCCAGGGGGACAGGGGAACGTCTATGGCTACACCTTC
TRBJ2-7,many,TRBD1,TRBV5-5,CASSLTGEFHEQYF,TGTGCCAGCAGTTTAACAGGGGAATTCCACGAGCAGTACTTC
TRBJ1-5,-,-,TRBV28,CASSFLGLSQPQHF,TGTGCCAGCAGTTTTTTGGGGCTAAGCCAGCCCCAGCATTTT
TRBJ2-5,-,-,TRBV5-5,CASSRGGVGETQYF,TGTGCCAGCAGCCGTGGCGGGGTCGGGGAGACCCAGTACTTC
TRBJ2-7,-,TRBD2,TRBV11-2,CASSSGLAGDEQYF,TGTGCCAGCAGCTCGGGACTAGCCGGCGACGAGCAGTACTTC
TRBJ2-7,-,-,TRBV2,CASNEAKIYEQYF,TGTGCCAGCAATGAGGCCAAGATCTACGAGCAGTACTTC
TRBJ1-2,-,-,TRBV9,CASSVGGGALTEGGYTF,TGTGCCAGCAGCGTAGGTGGCGGGGCCCTGACCGAAGGGGGCTACACCTTC
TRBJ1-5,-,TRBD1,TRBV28,CASKGTGNQPQHF,TGTGCCAGCAAGGGGACAGGCAATCAGCCCCAGCATTTT
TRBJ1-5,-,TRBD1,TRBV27,CASRRDRDSNQPQHF,TGTGCCAGCAGACGCGACAGGGATAGCAATCAGCCCCAGCATTTT
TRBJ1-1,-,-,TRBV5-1,CASSGGGSTEAFF,TGCGCCAGCAGCGGCGGAGGGAGCACTGAAGCTTTCTTT